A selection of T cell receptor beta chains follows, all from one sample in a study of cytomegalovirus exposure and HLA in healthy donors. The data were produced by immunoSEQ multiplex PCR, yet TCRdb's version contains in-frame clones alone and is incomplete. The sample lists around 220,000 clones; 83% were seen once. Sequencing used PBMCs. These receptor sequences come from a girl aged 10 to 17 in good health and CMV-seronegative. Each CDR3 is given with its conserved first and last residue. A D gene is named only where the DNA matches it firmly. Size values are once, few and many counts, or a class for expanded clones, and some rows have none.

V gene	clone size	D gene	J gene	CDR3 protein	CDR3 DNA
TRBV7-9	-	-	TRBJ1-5	CASSLQGDQPQHF	TGTGCCAGCAGCTTGCAAGGGGATCAGCCCCAGCATTTT
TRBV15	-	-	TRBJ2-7	CATSSRQEAVDEQYF	TGTGCCACCAGCAGTCGACAGGAGGCAGTTGACGAGCAGTACTTC
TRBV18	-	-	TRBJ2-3	CASSPPADTQYF	TGTGCCAGCTCACCACCCGCAGATACGCAGTATTTT
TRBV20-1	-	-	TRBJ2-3	CSARSADTQYF	TGCAGTGCTAGATCGGCAGATACGCAGTATTTT
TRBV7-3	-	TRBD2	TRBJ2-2	CASSPWTSGPRELFF	TGTGCCAGCAGCCCCTGGACTAGTGGTCCTCGGGAGCTGTTTTTT
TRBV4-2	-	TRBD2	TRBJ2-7	CASSPRLAGGYEQYF	TGTGCCAGCAGCCCACGACTAGCGGGGGGCTACGAGCAGTACTTC
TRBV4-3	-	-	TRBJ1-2	CASSQDGGAGYGYTF	TGCGCCAGCAGCCAAGATGGGGGGGCGGGATATGGCTACACCTTC
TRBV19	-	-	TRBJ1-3	CASSMNRIGNTIYF	TGTGCCAGTAGTATGAACAGGATTGGAAACACCATATATTTT
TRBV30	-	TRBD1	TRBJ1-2	CAWSANRGWYGYTF	TGTGCCTGGAGTGCTAACAGGGGATGGTATGGCTACACCTTC
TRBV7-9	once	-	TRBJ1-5	CASSLGVDRDNQPQHF	TGTGCCAGCAGCTTAGGGGTGGACCGGGACAATCAGCCCCAGCATTTT
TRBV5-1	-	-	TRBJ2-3	CASSQNSTDTQYF	TGCGCCAGCAGCCAGAACAGCACAGATACGCAGTATTTT